This T cell receptor (beta chain) was sequenced during a study of blood T cell repertoires in COVID-19. Germline CDR1 reads LGHDT; CDR2 reads YNNKEL (reference sequence). CDR3 length: 15 amino acids. V lost 5 bases and J 1 base, leaving 14 bases between the germline ends. Sequencing used immunoSEQ multiplex PCR; TCRdb keeps in-frame clones, though not all of them. Of 350,000 to 550,000 clones in the sample, about 89% were seen once. The receptor was isolated from a woman in her twenties or thirties with acute or convalescent COVID-19. The sample consisted of peripheral blood. The J gene is TRBJ1-1, the V gene TRBV3-1 (or the pseudogene TRBV3-2), with D unclear. In DNA form, the CDR3 reads TGTGCCAGCAGCATTTGGACTCACCCGAACACTGAAGCTTTCTTT. It is translated as CASSIWTHPNTEAFF.